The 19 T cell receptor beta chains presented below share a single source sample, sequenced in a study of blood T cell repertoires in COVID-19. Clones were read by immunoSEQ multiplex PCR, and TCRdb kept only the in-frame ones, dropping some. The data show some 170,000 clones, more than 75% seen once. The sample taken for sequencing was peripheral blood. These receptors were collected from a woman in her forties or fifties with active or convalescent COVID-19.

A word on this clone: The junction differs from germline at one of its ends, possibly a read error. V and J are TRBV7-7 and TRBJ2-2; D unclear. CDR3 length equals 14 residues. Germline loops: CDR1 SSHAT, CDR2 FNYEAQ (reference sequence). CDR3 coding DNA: TGTGCTAGCAGTCCACGGTCCCGAGGCGGGGAGCTGTTTTTT. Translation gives CASSPRSRGGELFF.

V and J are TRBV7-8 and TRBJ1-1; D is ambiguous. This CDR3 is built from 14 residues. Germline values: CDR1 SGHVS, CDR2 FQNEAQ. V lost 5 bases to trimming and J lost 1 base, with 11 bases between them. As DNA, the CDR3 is TGTGCCAGCAGCCTGGGAGCGGGGAACACTGAAGCTTTCTTT. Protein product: CASSLGAGNTEAFF.

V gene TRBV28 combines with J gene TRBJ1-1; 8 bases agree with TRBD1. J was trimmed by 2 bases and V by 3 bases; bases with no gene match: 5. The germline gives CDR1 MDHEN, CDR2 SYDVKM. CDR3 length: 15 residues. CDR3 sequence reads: CASSFIGQGNTEAFF. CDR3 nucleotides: TGTGCCAGCAGTTTCATCGGACAGGGAAACACTGAAGCTTTCTTT.

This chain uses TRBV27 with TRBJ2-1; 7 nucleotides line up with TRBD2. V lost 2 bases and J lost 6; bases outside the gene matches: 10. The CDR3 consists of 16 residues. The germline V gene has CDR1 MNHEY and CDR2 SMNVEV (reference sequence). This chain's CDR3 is CASSLVGATGGNEQFF. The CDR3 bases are TGTGCCAGCAGTTTAGTAGGGGCTACGGGGGGCAATGAGCAGTTCTTC.

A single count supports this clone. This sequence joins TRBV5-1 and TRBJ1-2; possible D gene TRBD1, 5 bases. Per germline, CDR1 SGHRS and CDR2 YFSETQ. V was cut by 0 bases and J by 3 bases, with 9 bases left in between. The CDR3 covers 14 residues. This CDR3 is CASSLDPRDYGYTF. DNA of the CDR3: TGCGCCAGCAGCTTGGATCCCAGGGACTATGGCTACACCTTC.

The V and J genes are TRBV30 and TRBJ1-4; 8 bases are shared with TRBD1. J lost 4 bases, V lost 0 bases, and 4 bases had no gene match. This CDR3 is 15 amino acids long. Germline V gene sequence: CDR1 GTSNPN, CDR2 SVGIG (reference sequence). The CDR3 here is CAWSVKDRDNEKLFF. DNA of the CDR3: TGTGCCTGGAGTGTTAAGGACAGGGATAATGAAAAACTGTTTTTT.

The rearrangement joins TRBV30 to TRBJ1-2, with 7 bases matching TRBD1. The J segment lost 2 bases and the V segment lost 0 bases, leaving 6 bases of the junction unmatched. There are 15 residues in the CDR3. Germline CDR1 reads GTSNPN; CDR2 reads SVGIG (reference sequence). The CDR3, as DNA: TGTGCCTGGAGTGTAAGGGGGCGGCCCAACTATGGCTACACCTTC. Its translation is CAWSVRGRPNYGYTF.

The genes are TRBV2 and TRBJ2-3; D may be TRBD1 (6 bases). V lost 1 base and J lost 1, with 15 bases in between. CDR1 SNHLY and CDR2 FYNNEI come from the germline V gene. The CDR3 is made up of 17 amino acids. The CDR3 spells CASSEGRWGHGTDTQYF. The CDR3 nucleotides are TGTGCCAGCAGTGAAGGAAGGTGGGGGCATGGCACAGATACGCAGTATTTT.

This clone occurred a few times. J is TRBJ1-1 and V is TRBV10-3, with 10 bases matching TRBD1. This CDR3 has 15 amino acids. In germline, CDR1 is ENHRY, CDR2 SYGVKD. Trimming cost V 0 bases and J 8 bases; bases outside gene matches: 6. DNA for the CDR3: TGTGCCATCAGTGAGTCAGGGACAGGGGAAAGGGAAGCTTTCTTT. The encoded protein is CAISESGTGEREAFF.

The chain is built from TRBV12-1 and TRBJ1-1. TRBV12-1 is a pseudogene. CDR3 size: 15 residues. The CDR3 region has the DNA TGTGCCAGCAGCACCCCGCGAGGAGGGCGCGCTGAAGCTTTCTTT. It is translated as CASSTPRGGRAEAFF.

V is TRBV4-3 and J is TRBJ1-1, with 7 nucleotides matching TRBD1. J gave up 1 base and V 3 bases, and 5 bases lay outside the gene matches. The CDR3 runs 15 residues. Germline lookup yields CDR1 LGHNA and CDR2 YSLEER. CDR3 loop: CASSHPNRGNTEAFF. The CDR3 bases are TGCGCCAGCAGCCACCCTAACAGGGGGAACACTGAAGCTTTCTTT.

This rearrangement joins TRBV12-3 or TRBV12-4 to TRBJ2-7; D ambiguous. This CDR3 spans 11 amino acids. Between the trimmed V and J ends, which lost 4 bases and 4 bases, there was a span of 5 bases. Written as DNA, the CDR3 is TGTGCCAGCAGTTCACAGTACGAGCAGTACTTC. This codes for CASSSQYEQYF.

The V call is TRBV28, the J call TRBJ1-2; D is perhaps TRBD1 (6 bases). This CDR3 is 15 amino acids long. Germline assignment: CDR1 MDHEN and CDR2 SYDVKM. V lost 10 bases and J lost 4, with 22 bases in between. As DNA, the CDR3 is TGTGCCACCCTACCGGGGGGGGCGCCGGGCTATGGCTACACCTTC. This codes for CATLPGGAPGYGYTF.

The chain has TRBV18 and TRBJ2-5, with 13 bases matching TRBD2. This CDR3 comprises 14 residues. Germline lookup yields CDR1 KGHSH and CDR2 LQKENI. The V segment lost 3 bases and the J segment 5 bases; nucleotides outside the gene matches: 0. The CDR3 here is CASSPTSGGETQYF. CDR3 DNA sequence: TGTGCCAGCTCACCGACTAGCGGGGGGGAGACCCAGTACTTC.

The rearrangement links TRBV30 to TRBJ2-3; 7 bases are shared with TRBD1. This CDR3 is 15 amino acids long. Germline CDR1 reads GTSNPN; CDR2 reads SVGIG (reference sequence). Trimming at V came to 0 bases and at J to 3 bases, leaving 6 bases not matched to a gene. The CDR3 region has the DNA TGTGCCTGGAGTGTCGGAAGGGACAGAACAGATACGCAGTATTTT. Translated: CAWSVGRDRTDTQYF.

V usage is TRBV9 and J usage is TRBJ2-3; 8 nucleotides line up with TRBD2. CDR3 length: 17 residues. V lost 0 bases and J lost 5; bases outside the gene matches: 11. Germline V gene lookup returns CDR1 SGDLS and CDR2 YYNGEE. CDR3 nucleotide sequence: TGTGCCAGCAGCGTAGGATTGCCGAGCGGGAGAAAAGATACGCAGTATTTT. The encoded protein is CASSVGLPSGRKDTQYF. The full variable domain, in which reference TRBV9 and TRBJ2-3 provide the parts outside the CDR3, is DSGVTQTPKHLITATGQRVTLRCSPRSGDLSVYWYQQSLDQGLQFLIQYYNGEERAKGNILERFSAQQFPDLHSELNLSSLELGDSALYFCASSVGLPSGRKDTQYFGPGTRLTVL.

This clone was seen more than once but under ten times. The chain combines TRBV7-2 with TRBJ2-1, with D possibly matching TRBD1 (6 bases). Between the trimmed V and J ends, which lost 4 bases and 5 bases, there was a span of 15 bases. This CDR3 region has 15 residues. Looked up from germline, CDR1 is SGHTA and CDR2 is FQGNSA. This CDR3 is CASSSGAPYNNEQFF. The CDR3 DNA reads TGTGCCAGCAGCTCAGGGGCTCCATATAACAATGAGCAGTTCTTC.

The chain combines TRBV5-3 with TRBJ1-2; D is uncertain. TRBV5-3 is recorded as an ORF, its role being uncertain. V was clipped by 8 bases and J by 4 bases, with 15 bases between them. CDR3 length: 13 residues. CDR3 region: CARGVGRGYGYTF. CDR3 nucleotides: TGTGCCAGGGGAGTGGGGAGAGGCTATGGCTACACCTTC.

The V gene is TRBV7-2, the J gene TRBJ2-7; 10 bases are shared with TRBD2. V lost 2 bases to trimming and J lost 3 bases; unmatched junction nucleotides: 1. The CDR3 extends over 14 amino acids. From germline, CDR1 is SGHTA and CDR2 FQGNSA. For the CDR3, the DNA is TGTGCCAGCAGCTTACTAGCGGGAGTCTACGAGCAGTACTTC. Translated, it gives CASSLLAGVYEQYF.